This TCR beta chain was retrieved from a study of blood T cells in healthy people across ages. For the study at large: Through template switching, about one barcoded beta molecule was captured per two T cells, as measured in model experiments. Study conclusions and caveats: The study found TCR beta diversity correlated strongly with naive T cell percentage. Fewer expanded clones and more diversity marked long-lived versus aged donors.

Through a sample-barcoded 5' primer and a J-beta primer mix, a second PCR was run for 7 to 11 cycles. TCRdb recomputed calls from the 5' RACE reads with MiXCR, one row per CDR3 protein. This sample has 2 million or so distinct CDR3 sequences, with less than 50% found just once. The CDR3 consists of 15 residues. V lost 6 bases and J lost 7; bases outside the gene matches: 8. To note about this clonotype: The antigen is unknown.

The chain carries TRBV12-3 or TRBV12-4 and TRBJ1-4, with 10 positions matching TRBD1. The sequenced sample consisted of blood. The origin of this receptor is a woman in her forties in good health. In DNA, the CDR3 is TGTGCCAGCAGGAGACAGGGGGCGGGGAGTGAAAAACTGTTTTTT. Its protein product is CASRRQGAGSEKLFF.